These T cell receptor beta chains were read from a single sample in a study of shared clonotypes between healthy human individuals. Sequencing used immunoSEQ multiplex PCR; TCRdb keeps in-frame clones, though not all of them. The table has around 2,000,000 clones, approximately 94% seen once; the top ten hold around 1%. The sample taken for sequencing was naive CD8+ T cells sorted from blood. The receptors come from a man between 18 and 29 years old in good health. Each CDR3 is given with its conserved first and last residue. D genes are given only for firm matches. Some rows have no size entry. The others give once, few or many, or a class for an expanded clone.

D	V	length	J	size	DNA	CDR3
-	TRBV10-1	11	TRBJ2-1	-	TGCGCCAGCAGTGAGGGGGGTGAGCAGTTCTTC	CASSEGGEQFF
-	TRBV10-2	18	TRBJ2-2	-	TGCGCCAGCAGTGAGCCTCATCGAAGGCAGGGTAACACCGGGGAGCTGTTTTTT	CASSEPHRRQGNTGELFF
-	TRBV11-1	13	TRBJ2-7	-	TGTGCCAGCAGCTTAGGGCCCTCCTACGAGCAGTACTTC	CASSLGPSYEQYF
-	TRBV30	12	TRBJ2-7	-	TGTGCCGGCAGGGACGGCTCCTACGAGCAGTACTTC	CAGRDGSYEQYF
-	TRBV11-3	16	TRBJ2-1	-	TGTGCCAGCAGCCCGGATGGGGAAGGACTTGACAATGAGCAGTTCTTC	CASSPDGEGLDNEQFF
-	TRBV9	14	TRBJ2-2	once	TGTGCCAGCAGCACAATATCCCGAGACGGGGAGCTGTTTTTT	CASSTISRDGELFF
TRBD1	TRBV29-1	13	TRBJ1-1	-	TGCAGCGTTGAAAGCCCAGGGGGCTCTGAAGCTTTCTTT	CSVESPGGSEAFF
-	TRBV6-5	12	TRBJ1-1	-	TGTGCCACTTCGGACAGTAACACTGAAGCTTTCTTT	CATSDSNTEAFF
-	TRBV6-5	10	TRBJ2-1	-	TGTGCCAGCAGTGTGGGTGAGCAGTTCTTC	CASSVGEQFF
-	TRBV6-7	15	TRBJ2-4	-	TGTGCCAGCAGGGGCCCAGCGGAAAACAAAAACATTCAGTACTTC	CASRGPAENKNIQYF
-	TRBV7-2	13	TRBJ1-2	-	TGTGCCAGCAGCTTGCAGGGAACGGAGGGCTACACCTTC	CASSLQGTEGYTF
-	TRBV5-1	14	TRBJ2-2	-	TGCGCCAGCAGCTTGGGACCGCTCACCGGGGAGCTGTTTTTT	CASSLGPLTGELFF
-	TRBV19	15	TRBJ2-5	-	TGTGCCAGTAGTATAAGCAGGGGCGGTGAAGAGACCCAGTACTTC	CASSISRGGEETQYF
TRBD1	TRBV29-1	15	TRBJ1-4	-	TGCAGCGTTGAAGATTCCGGGACAGGGCTTGAAAAACTGTTTTTT	CSVEDSGTGLEKLFF
-	TRBV28	13	TRBJ1-2	-	TGTGCCAGCAGTTTGGAGGGGCATTATGGCTACACCTTC	CASSLEGHYGYTF
TRBD1	TRBV28	14	TRBJ1-5	-	TGTGCCAGCATCCAGACAGGGGGCAGTCAGCCCCAGCATTTT	CASIQTGGSQPQHF
TRBD2	TRBV6-6	16	TRBJ2-5	-	TGTGCCAGCAGTTACTCGGGCGGGGGGCCACAAGAGACCCAGTACTTC	CASSYSGGGPQETQYF
-	TRBV27	13	TRBJ2-1	-	TGTGCCAGCGGGGGCAGAGCCTACAATGAGCAGTTCTTC	CASGGRAYNEQFF
-	TRBV19	10	TRBJ1-2	once	TGTGCCAGCTGGGAGGGTGGCTACACCTTC	CASWEGGYTF
TRBD1	TRBV27	13	TRBJ1-2	-	TGTGCCAGCTCACAGGGGGCTTTTTATGGCTACACCTTC	CASSQGAFYGYTF
TRBD2	TRBV11-3	16	TRBJ2-2	once	TGTGCCAGCAGCTCATGGACTAGCGCAAACACCGGGGAGCTGTTTTTT	CASSSWTSANTGELFF
TRBD1	TRBV9	12	TRBJ1-2	-	TGTGCCAGCAGCGAGGGGCAGGGGGCGTGCACCTTC	CASSEGQGACTF
TRBD1	TRBV7-7	17	TRBJ2-7	-	TGTGCTAGCAGCTCTCCTTGGGGACAGGGATGGAGCTACGAGCAGTACTTC	CASSSPWGQGWSYEQYF
-	TRBV14	16	TRBJ1-6	once	TGTGCCAGCAGCCGAGGAGGGGGATCAGCCAATTCACCCCTCCACTTT	CASSRGGGSANSPLHF
-	TRBV5-5	15	TRBJ2-7	-	TGTGCCAGCAGCTTAATGTGGGAAGGGTCCTACGAGCAGTACTTC	CASSLMWEGSYEQYF
TRBD1	TRBV29-1	13	TRBJ2-1	-	TGCAGCGGTGGACAGGGGGCTGAGGTGGGGCAGTTCTTC	CSGGQGAEVGQFF
TRBD1	TRBV27	14	TRBJ2-1	-	TGTGCCAGCAGTTTGAGACAGGGGGCGAATGAGCAGTTCTTC	CASSLRQGANEQFF
-	TRBV4-1	13	TRBJ1-2	-	TGCGCCAGCAGCCTGAGTGAAGGGTCCGGCTACACCTTC	CASSLSEGSGYTF
-	TRBV6-5	16	TRBJ1-2	once	TGTGCCAGCAGTTACTCGACCGGGGAAAGGAGCTATGGCTACACCTTC	CASSYSTGERSYGYTF
-	TRBV7-9	16	TRBJ2-1	-	TGTGCCAGCAGCTTAGGGTGGGGTGGATCCTACAATGAGCAGTTCTTC	CASSLGWGGSYNEQFF
-	TRBV7-9	15	TRBJ2-7	-	TGTGCCAGCAGCCACACCACAGGGAACCTCTACGAGCAGTACTTC	CASSHTTGNLYEQYF
-	TRBV7-9	15	TRBJ2-7	-	TGTGCCAGCAGCGGAGCCCGGGGCCTACCCCACGAGCAGTACTTC	CASSGARGLPHEQYF
-	TRBV4-1	15	TRBJ2-2	-	TGCGCCAGCAGCCGCTCGGGACAGAACACCGGGGAGCTGTTTTTT	CASSRSGQNTGELFF
TRBD1	TRBV6-5	15	TRBJ1-2	once	TGTGCCAGCAACCCACAGGGGCCGGCTAACTATGGCTACACCTTC	CASNPQGPANYGYTF
TRBD1	TRBV5-1	15	TRBJ2-7	-	TGCGCCAGCAGCCCATTGACAGGGGAGTTCGACGAGCAGTACTTC	CASSPLTGEFDEQYF
TRBD2	TRBV9	17	TRBJ2-2	-	TGTGCCAGCAGCGATGGATCCGGGACTATAGACAACGGGGAGCTGTTTTTT	CASSDGSGTIDNGELFF
TRBD1	TRBV27	16	TRBJ1-4	-	TGTGCCAGCAGTCACCAGGGACAGCCCCTGAATGAAAAACTGTTTTTT	CASSHQGQPLNEKLFF
-	TRBV29-1	13	TRBJ1-1	-	TGCAGCGTTGTTAAGGGCTCAAACACTGAAGCTTTCTTT	CSVVKGSNTEAFF
TRBD2	TRBV5-4	16	TRBJ2-3	-	TGTGCCAGCAGCCATAGCGGGAGGGGGACCACAGATACGCAGTATTTT	CASSHSGRGTTDTQYF
TRBD2	TRBV5-6	14	TRBJ2-7	-	TGTGCCAGCAGCTTAACTAGCGAGTCCTACGAGCAGTACTTC	CASSLTSESYEQYF
-	TRBV7-6	18	TRBJ2-5	-	TGTGCCAGCAGCGCAGACCTAGCAGACCTCTGGTACCAAGAGACCCAGTACTTC	CASSADLADLWYQETQYF
-	TRBV18	13	TRBJ1-1	-	TGTGCCAGCTCACCATATCCCTTCGCTGAAGCTTTCTTT	CASSPYPFAEAFF
-	TRBV5-4	15	TRBJ2-7	-	TGTGCCAGCAGCCTCCTGGACAGTACCGCCTACGAGCAGTACTTC	CASSLLDSTAYEQYF
TRBD1	TRBV29-1	19	TRBJ1-1	-	TGCAGCGTTGAAGATTTTAGTGGGAGACAGGGGGTAATAGATTTTGAAGCTTTCTTT	CSVEDFSGRQGVIDFEAFF
-	TRBV5-1	15	TRBJ1-1	-	TGCGCCAGCAGCCTGGACCCGGCGGGGGACACTGAAGCTTTCTTT	CASSLDPAGDTEAFF
-	TRBV11-1	17	TRBJ1-1	-	TGTGCCAGCAGCTTGGCTGACGAGGACGTGGTCCCCACTGAAGCTTTCTTT	CASSLADEDVVPTEAFF